These T cell receptor beta chains were read from a single sample in a study of Ad26.COV2.S vaccination and SARS-CoV-2 variants. Assay: immunoSEQ multiplex PCR; the TCRdb copy retains only in-frame clones and omits some. The table includes approximately 480,000 clones, around 85% detected once. This material consisted of peripheral blood, taken in a trial of Ad26.COV2.S vaccine versus placebo. These receptors originate from a person between 18 and 59 years old who received the Ad26.COV2.S COVID-19 vaccine or a placebo. CDR3s include the opening cysteine and the closing phenylalanine or tryptophan.

cdr3_aa j_call v_call
CASSLASGNTIYF TRBJ1-3 TRBV5-1
CASSFTGSETQYF TRBJ2-5 TRBV6-5
CASSWTSLWEQYF TRBJ2-7 TRBV7-8
CATGDRGVIGNEQFF TRBJ2-1 TRBV15
CASSYYVPLEAQYEQYF TRBJ2-7 TRBV6-2/TRBV6-3
CASSYYSGPATDEQFF TRBJ2-1 TRBV6-5
CASRGTQLGSWYGYTF TRBJ1-2 TRBV27
CASSYGAGGTEAFF TRBJ1-1 TRBV6-5
CASSVRQGGYNEQFF TRBJ2-1 TRBV3-1/TRBV3-2
CASRIADSSSYNEQFF TRBJ2-1 TRBV28
CASSSANTEAFF TRBJ1-1 TRBV28
CATGPEGEQFF TRBJ2-1 TRBV24-1
CASSSDRAETFYGYTF TRBJ1-2 TRBV7-9
CASIRAGGTEAFF TRBJ1-1 TRBV5-1
CAWSGSSPGELFF TRBJ2-2 TRBV30
CASRVAEWVDIQYF TRBJ2-4 TRBV6-5
CASSQDTQGNYGYTF TRBJ1-2 TRBV4-3
CASRLQGAEWTQYF TRBJ2-5 TRBV28
CASSLGTGGWSEAFF TRBJ1-1 TRBV7-3
CASSDPGAGTQAFF TRBJ1-1 TRBV6-1
CASSPEGYEQYF TRBJ2-7 TRBV7-8
CASSYFRLAGGLNEQFF TRBJ2-1 TRBV6-2/TRBV6-3
CASKEGRVNQPQHF TRBJ1-5 TRBV6-5
CASSIRTPNVLTF TRBJ2-6 TRBV2
CATSDTGTSGFNEQFF TRBJ2-1 TRBV24-1
CASSPEDTQYF TRBJ2-3 TRBV18
CASSQDDSRGGAFF TRBJ1-1 TRBV3-1/TRBV3-2
CASSRTGRRETQYF TRBJ2-5 TRBV7-2
CASRGQGYPTQYF TRBJ2-3 TRBV27
CASSVAMELSQETQYF TRBJ2-5 TRBV9
CASSPRVAGGTLRPYEQYF TRBJ2-7 TRBV28
CASSQDTGRVAFF TRBJ1-1 TRBV3-1/TRBV3-2
CASSLATGRVSGNTIYF TRBJ1-3 TRBV5-6
CASSGYGNTEAFF TRBJ1-1 TRBV5-1
CASGMRLGDKNIQYF TRBJ2-4 TRBV6-5
CASVGTGTARTEAFF TRBJ1-1 TRBV6-5
CAWRTTGGDVGYTF TRBJ1-2 TRBV30
CSVAAAGTGDQAFF TRBJ1-1 TRBV29-1
CASTPGQYTDTQYF TRBJ2-3 TRBV28
CASSKDRRARIYNEQFF TRBJ2-1 TRBV21-1
CASSYGSSNTGELFF TRBJ2-2 TRBV6-2/TRBV6-3